These 16 T cell receptor beta chains came from one sample sequenced in a study of T cell changes during pregnancy in multiple sclerosis. The protocol was immunoSEQ multiplex PCR, while the TCRdb copy is restricted to in-frame clones and leaves out a portion. The sample contains over 65,000 clones, about 89% of which appear only once. The material was peripheral blood, obtained in the second trimester of pregnancy. The source of these receptors is a female donor with multiple sclerosis, enrolled in a pregnancy study.

The CDR3 reads CATSLISGGAEQYF. The CDR3 DNA follows: TGTGCCACCAGCCTAATCTCGGGAGGGGCCGAGCAGTACTTC. V usage is TRBV15 and J usage is TRBJ2-7; 8 positions agree with TRBD2. The CDR3 contains 14 residues. Germline V lookup: CDR1 LNHNV, CDR2 YYDKDF (reference sequence). The J segment lost 6 bases and the V segment lost 5 bases, leaving 9 bases of the junction unmatched.

In this sample, this clone turned up once. The rearrangement joins TRBV5-1 to TRBJ2-7, with 10 bases that match TRBD1. Germline V gives CDR1 SGHRS, CDR2 YFSETQ. V trimming: 2 bases; J trimming: 6 bases; junction bases outside the gene matches: 14. This CDR3 spans 17 amino acids. The CDR3 sequence is CASSFRSPGQGPAEQYF. In DNA form, the CDR3 reads TGCGCCAGCAGCTTCCGCTCTCCGGGACAGGGGCCCGCCGAGCAGTACTTC.

The CDR3 DNA sequence: TGTGCCAGCAGCTTAGTAGGGAGGGACAGGGGAGCTTCTTTTTACTTGAACTATGGCTACACCTTC. Its translation: CASSLVGRDRGASFYLNYGYTF. The rearrangement joins TRBV7-8 to TRBJ1-2; 10 bases fit TRBD1. CDR1 and CDR2 (germline): SGHVS, FQNEAQ. The CDR3 sequence is 22 residues long. J lost 2 bases, V lost 1 base, and 22 bases had no gene match.

This chain connects TRBV7-6 to TRBJ2-3, with 14 bases aligning to TRBD2. The CDR3 length is 15 residues. J gave up 5 bases and V 5 bases, and 3 bases lay outside the gene matches. CDR1 and CDR2 (germline): SGHVS, FNYEAQ. This CDR3 is CASSLGTSGGDTQYF. Written as DNA, the CDR3 is TGTGCCAGCAGCCTTGGGACTAGCGGGGGAGATACGCAGTATTTT.

The chain combines TRBV4-1 with TRBJ2-2, with TRBD2 matching over 7 bases. V gave up 1 base and J gave up 3 bases; unmatched junction bases: 14. The germline V gene has CDR1 MGHRA and CDR2 YSYEKL. The CDR3 consists of 19 residues. CDR3 sequence: CASSQARGLGRADTGELFF. The CDR3 DNA sequence: TGCGCCAGCAGCCAAGCTAGGGGTCTGGGGAGGGCGGACACCGGGGAGCTGTTTTTT.

The CDR3 is CASSLAGLGPDTQYF. The DNA for the CDR3 is TGTGCCAGCAGTCTAGCGGGTTTGGGTCCAGATACGCAGTATTTT. The V call is TRBV27, the J call TRBJ2-3; 8 nucleotides align to TRBD2. The CDR3 loop spans 15 amino acids. J lost 4 bases, V lost 5 bases, and 8 bases had no gene match. Germline-derived CDR1 and CDR2 are MNHEY and SMNVEV (reference sequence).

The chain carries TRBV4-3 and TRBJ1-2; D remains ambiguous. The germline V gene encodes CDR1 LGHNA and CDR2 YSLEER. There are 13 residues in the CDR3. The germline V and J ends were trimmed by 1 base and 6 bases, with 9 bases remaining between them. For the CDR3, the DNA is TGCGCCAGCAGCCAAGGGGCCGGGGATGGCTACACCTTC. Translation gives CASSQGAGDGYTF.

V gene TRBV4-1 combines with J gene TRBJ1-6, with D possibly matching TRBD1 (5 bases). Trimming shortened V by 2 bases and J by 3 bases, and 8 bases separated the two germline ends. The CDR3 contains 15 residues. Germline V gene sequence: CDR1 MGHRA, CDR2 YSYEKL. CDR3 amino acids: CASSQTQGYNSPLHF. CDR3 nucleotides: TGCGCCAGCAGCCAAACCCAGGGCTATAATTCACCCCTCCACTTT.

The V call is TRBV6-1, the J call TRBJ2-7; 10 bases line up with TRBD1. This CDR3 comprises 14 residues. Germline-derived CDR1 and CDR2 are MNHNS and SASEGT. With 6 bases clipped from V and 7 bases from J, the junction kept 9 bases outside the gene matches. The CDR3: CASRDRGQLGEQYF. CDR3 DNA sequence: TGTGCCAGCAGAGACAGGGGGCAGTTGGGAGAGCAGTACTTC.

This chain uses TRBV7-9 with TRBJ1-1; D gene uncertain. The CDR3 has 16 residues. The V and J ends lost 3 bases and 0 bases respectively, with 14 bases between them. Germline loops: CDR1 SEHNR, CDR2 FQNEAQ (reference sequence). CDR3: CASSLREAPLNTEAFF. CDR3 DNA: TGTGCCAGCAGCTTGAGGGAGGCCCCCTTGAACACTGAAGCTTTCTTT. The whole variable domain, filled in from reference TRBV7-9 and TRBJ1-1, reads DTGVSQNPRHKITKRGQNVTFRCDPISEHNRLYWYRQTLGQGPEFLTYFQNEAQLEKSRLLSDRFSAERPKGSFSTLEIQRTEQGDSAMYLCASSLREAPLNTEAFFGQGTRLTVV.

The chain has TRBV2 and TRBJ2-3; D unresolved. V was cut by 6 bases and J by 2 bases, with 15 bases left in between. CDR3 length: 15 residues. Germline CDR1 reads SNHLY; CDR2 reads FYNNEI. The CDR3: CASRNRVSITDTQYF. The CDR3 nucleotides are TGTGCCAGCAGGAACCGGGTCTCTATCACAGATACGCAGTATTTT.

The rearrangement joins TRBV4-3 to TRBJ2-1; D not certain. This CDR3 is 11 amino acids long. Trimming took 4 bases from V and 8 from J, leaving 6 bases between them. CDR1 and CDR2 from the germline V gene are LGHNA and YSLEER. CDR3 nucleotide sequence: TGCGCCAGCAGCCGTGTAGATGAGCAGTTCTTC. Residues: CASSRVDEQFF.

This clone was found once. This rearrangement joins TRBV12-2 to TRBJ2-5; the DNA was not used to check the table's D call, TRBD1. TRBV12-2 is reported as a pseudogene. CDR3 size: 16 residues. DNA for the CDR3: TGTGCAAGTCGCTCCAACCCCAGGACAGGCCAAGAGACCCAGTACTTC. This encodes CASRSNPRTGQETQYF.

This chain uses TRBV6-5 with TRBJ1-1, with D unresolved. V was clipped by 8 bases and J by 1 base, with 14 bases between them. CDR1 and CDR2 from the germline V gene are MNHEY and SVGAGI. The CDR3 spans 14 residues. Here the CDR3 DNA reads TGTGCCAGCGCTCGGGGATCTCAGAACACTGAAGCTTTCTTT. Its translation is CASARGSQNTEAFF.

The chain is built from TRBV14 and TRBJ1-1; D remains ambiguous. Germline CDR1 reads SGHDN; CDR2 reads FVKESK. The V end was cut by 1 base, the J end by 0 bases, with 9 bases between. This CDR3 is 15 amino acids long. CDR3 region: CASSQGHYVNTEAFF. CDR3 DNA sequence: TGTGCCAGCAGCCAAGGCCACTACGTGAACACTGAAGCTTTCTTT.

V is TRBV9 and J is TRBJ2-7; a possible D gene is TRBD2 (5 bases). Germline V gives CDR1 SGDLS, CDR2 YYNGEE. V dropped 4 bases and J dropped 3 bases, with 17 bases sitting between them. This CDR3 comprises 15 residues. This CDR3 is CASSTDGSQYYEQYF. CDR3 bases: TGTGCCAGCAGCACTGATGGGAGCCAGTACTACGAGCAGTACTTC.